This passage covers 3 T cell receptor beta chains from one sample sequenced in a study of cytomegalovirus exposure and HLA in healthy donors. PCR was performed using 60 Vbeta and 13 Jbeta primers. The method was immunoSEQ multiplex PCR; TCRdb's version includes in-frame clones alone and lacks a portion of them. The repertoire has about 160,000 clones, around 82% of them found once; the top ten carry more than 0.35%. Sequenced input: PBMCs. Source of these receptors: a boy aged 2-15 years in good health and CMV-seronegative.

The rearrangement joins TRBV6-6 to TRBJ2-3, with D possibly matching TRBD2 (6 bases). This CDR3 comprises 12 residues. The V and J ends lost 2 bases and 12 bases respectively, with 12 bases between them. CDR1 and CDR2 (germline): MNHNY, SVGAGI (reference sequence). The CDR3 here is CASSYPGLGQYF. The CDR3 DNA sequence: TGTGCCAGCAGTTACCCGGGACTGGGACAGTATTTT.

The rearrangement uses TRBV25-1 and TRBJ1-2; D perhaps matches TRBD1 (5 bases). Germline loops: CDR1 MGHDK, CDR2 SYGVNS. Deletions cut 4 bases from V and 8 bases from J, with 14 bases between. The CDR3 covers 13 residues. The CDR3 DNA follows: TGTGCCAGCAGTGCGGGGGTCCACCTAGGCTACACCTTC. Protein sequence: CASSAGVHLGYTF.

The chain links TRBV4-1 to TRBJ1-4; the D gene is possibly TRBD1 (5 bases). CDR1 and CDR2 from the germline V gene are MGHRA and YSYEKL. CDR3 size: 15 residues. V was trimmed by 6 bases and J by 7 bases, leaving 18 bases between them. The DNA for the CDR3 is TGCGCCAGCAGTGACGGAGGGGTGTGGGGTGAAAAACTGTTTTTT. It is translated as CASSDGGVWGEKLFF.